Below are 2 T cell receptor beta chains sequenced from a single sample in a study of blood T cell repertoires in COVID-19. The table came from immunoSEQ multiplex PCR; TCRdb's copy has only in-frame clones and leaves some out. The table has about 150,000 clones, roughly nine tenths seen once; the top ten hold around 14%. Sequenced material: peripheral blood. These receptors originate from a woman aged 40-49 years with acute or convalescent COVID-19.

This chain joins TRBV5-6 and TRBJ2-3, with 10 bases lining up with TRBD2. CDR3 length: 16 residues. In germline, CDR1 is SGHDT, CDR2 YYEEEE. The J segment lost 6 bases and the V segment lost 0 bases, leaving 7 bases of the junction unmatched. This CDR3 is CASSLGSGGAVDTQYF. CDR3 in DNA: TGTGCCAGCAGCTTGGGGAGCGGGGGGGCAGTCGATACGCAGTATTTT. The variable domain in full, completed from reference TRBV5-6 and TRBJ2-3, reads DAGVTQSPTHLIKTRGQQVTLRCSPKSGHDTVSWYQQALGQGPQFIFQYYEEEERQRGNFPDRFSGHQFPNYSSELNVNALLLGDSALYLCASSLGSGGAVDTQYFGPGTRLTVL.

The chain combines TRBV3-1 (or the pseudogene TRBV3-2) with TRBJ2-1, with 7 bases that match TRBD2. The CDR3 loop spans 15 amino acids. With 7 bases clipped from V and 2 bases from J, the junction kept 8 bases outside the gene matches. The germline V gene has CDR1 LGHDT and CDR2 YNNKEL (reference sequence). Written as DNA, the CDR3 is TGTGCCAGCACCATCCAAGGACTAGCCTACAATGAGCAGTTCTTC. Protein: CASTIQGLAYNEQFF.